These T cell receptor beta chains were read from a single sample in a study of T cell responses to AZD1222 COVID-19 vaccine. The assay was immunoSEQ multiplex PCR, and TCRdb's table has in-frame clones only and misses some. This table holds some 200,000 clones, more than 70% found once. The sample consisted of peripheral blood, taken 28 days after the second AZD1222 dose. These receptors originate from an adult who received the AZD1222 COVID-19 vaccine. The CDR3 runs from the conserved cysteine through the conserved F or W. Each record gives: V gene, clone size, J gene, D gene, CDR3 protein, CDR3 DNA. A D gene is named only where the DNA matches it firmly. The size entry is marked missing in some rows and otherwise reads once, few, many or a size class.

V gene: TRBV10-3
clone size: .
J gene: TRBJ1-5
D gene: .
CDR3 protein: CATLPGLWGSPQHF
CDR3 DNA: TGTGCCACCCTACCGGGCCTTTGGGGTTCGCCCCAGCATTTT

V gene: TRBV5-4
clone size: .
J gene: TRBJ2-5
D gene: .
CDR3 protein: CASSLAGITGQETQYF
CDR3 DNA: TGTGCCAGCAGCTTGGCCGGAATAACGGGCCAAGAGACCCAGTACTTC

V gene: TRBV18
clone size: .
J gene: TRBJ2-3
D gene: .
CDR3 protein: CASSPRPRTPSPSSTDTQYF
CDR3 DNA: TGTGCCAGCTCACCACGTCCTAGGACCCCTAGTCCCTCTAGCACAGATACGCAGTATTTT

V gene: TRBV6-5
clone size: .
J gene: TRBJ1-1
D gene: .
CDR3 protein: CASRQGWTEAFF
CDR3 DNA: TGTGCCAGCAGACAGGGTTGGACTGAAGCTTTCTTT

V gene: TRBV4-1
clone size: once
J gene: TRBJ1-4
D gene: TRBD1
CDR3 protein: CASSRNTVTGVDEKLFF
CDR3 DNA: TGCGCCAGCAGCCGAAACACCGTGACAGGGGTTGATGAAAAACTGTTTTTT

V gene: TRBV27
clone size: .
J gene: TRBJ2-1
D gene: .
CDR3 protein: CASTRRVAGSYNEQFF
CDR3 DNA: TGTGCCAGCACCCGCCGAGTCGCGGGCTCCTACAATGAGCAGTTCTTC

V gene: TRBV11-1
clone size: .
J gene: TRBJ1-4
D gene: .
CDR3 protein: CASSLGDQRTEKLFF
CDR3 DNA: TGTGCCAGCAGCTTAGGGGACCAACGGACTGAAAAACTGTTTTTT

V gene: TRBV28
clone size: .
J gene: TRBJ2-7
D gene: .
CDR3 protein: CASSFNYEQYF
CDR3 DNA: TGTGCCAGCAGCTTCAATTACGAGCAGTACTTC

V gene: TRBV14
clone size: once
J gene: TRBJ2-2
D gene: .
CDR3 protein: CANPDPITGELFF
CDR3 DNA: TGTGCCAACCCGGACCCAATCACCGGGGAGCTGTTTTTT

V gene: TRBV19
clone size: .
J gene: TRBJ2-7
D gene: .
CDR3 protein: CASSSTGPYEQYF
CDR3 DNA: TGTGCCAGTAGTTCCACAGGGCCCTACGAGCAGTACTTC

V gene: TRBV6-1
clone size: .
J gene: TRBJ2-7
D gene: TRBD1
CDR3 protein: CASSSATGVRYEQYF
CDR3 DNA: TGTGCCAGCAGTTCCGCGACAGGGGTGCGCTACGAGCAGTACTTC

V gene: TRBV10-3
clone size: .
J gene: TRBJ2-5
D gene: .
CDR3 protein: CAISGTAQETQYF
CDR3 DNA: TGTGCCATCAGTGGGACAGCGCAAGAGACCCAGTACTTC

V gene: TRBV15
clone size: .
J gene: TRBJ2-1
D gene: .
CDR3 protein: CATSTSGGPYNEQFF
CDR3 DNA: TGTGCCACCAGCACCTCCGGGGGTCCCTACAATGAGCAGTTCTTC

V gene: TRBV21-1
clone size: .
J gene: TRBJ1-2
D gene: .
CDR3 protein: CASSKVGDNYGYTF
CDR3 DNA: TGTGCCAGCAGCAAAGTTGGGGACAACTATGGCTACACCTTC

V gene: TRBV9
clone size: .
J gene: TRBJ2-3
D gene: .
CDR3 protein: CASSSPGRSTDTQYF
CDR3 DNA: TGTGCCAGCAGCTCACCGGGACGGAGCACAGATACGCAGTATTTT

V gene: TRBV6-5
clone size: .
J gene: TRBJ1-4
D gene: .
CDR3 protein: CASSYDGQYEKLFF
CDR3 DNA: TGTGCCAGCAGTTACGATGGACAGTATGAAAAACTGTTTTTT

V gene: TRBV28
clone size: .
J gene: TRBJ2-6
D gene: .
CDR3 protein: CASSLFGGAGANVLTF
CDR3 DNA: TGTGCCAGCAGTTTGTTTGGTGGGGCTGGGGCCAACGTCCTGACTTTC

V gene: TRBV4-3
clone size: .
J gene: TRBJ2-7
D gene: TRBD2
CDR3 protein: CASSQDRRLAGAYEQYF
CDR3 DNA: TGCGCCAGCAGCCAAGACCGCAGACTAGCGGGTGCGTACGAGCAGTACTTC

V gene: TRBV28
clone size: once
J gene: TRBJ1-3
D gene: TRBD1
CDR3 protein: CASRQGGGGGNTIYF
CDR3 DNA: TGTGCCAGCAGGCAGGGGGGGGGAGGAGGAAACACCATATATTTT

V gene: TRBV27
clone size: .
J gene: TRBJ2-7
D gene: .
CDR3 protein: CASGFSYEQYF
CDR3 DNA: TGTGCCTCAGGGTTCTCCTACGAGCAGTACTTC

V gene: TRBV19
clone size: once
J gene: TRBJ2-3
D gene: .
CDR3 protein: CASSNQPSTDTQYF
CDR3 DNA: TGTGCCAGTAGTAACCAGCCTAGCACAGATACGCAGTATTTT

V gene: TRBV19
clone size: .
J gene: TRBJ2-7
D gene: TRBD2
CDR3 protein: CASSMGLAVYEQYF
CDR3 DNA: TGTGCCAGTAGTATGGGGCTAGCGGTCTACGAGCAGTACTTC

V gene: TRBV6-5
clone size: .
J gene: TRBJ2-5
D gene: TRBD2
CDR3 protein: CASSHPSGEETQYF
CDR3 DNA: TGTGCCAGCAGTCACCCGAGCGGGGAAGAGACCCAGTACTTC

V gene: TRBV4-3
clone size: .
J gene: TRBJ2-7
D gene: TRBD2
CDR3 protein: CASSRDVAGSYEQYF
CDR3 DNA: TGCGCCAGCAGCCGAGACGTAGCGGGGTCCTACGAGCAGTACTTC

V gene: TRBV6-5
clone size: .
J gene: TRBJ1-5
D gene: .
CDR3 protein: CASSYLPYSNQPQHF
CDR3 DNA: TGTGCCAGCAGTTACCTCCCCTATAGCAATCAGCCCCAGCATTTT

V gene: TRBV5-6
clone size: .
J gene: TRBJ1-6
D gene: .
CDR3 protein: CASSYRDNYNSPLHF
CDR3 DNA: TGTGCCAGCAGCTACCGGGACAACTATAATTCACCCCTCCACTTT

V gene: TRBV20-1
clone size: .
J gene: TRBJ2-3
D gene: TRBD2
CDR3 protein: CSARGVDTQYF
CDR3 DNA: TGCAGTGCTCGGGGGGTAGATACGCAGTATTTT

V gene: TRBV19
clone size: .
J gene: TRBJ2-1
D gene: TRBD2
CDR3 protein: CASSIAPRTSGVGTYNEQFF
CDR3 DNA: TGTGCCAGTAGTATAGCCCCCCGTACTAGCGGGGTCGGCACCTACAATGAGCAGTTCTTC

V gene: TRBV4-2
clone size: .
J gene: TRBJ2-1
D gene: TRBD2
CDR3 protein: CASSQARLAAYNEQFF
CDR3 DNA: TGTGCCAGCAGCCAAGCGCGACTAGCTGCCTACAATGAGCAGTTCTTC